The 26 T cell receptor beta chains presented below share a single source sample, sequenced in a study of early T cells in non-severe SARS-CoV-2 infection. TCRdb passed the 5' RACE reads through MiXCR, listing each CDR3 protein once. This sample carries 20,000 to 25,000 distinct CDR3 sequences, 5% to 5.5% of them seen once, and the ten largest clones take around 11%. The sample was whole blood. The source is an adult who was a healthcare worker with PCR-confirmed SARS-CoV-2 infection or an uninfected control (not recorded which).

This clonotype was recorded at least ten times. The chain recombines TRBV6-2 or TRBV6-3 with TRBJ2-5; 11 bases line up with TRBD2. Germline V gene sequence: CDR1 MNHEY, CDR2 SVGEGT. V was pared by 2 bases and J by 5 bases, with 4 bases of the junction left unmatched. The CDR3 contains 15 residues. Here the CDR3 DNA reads TGTGCCAGCAGTTACATGCCTAGCGGGGGGGAGACCCAGTACTTC. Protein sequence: CASSYMPSGGETQYF.

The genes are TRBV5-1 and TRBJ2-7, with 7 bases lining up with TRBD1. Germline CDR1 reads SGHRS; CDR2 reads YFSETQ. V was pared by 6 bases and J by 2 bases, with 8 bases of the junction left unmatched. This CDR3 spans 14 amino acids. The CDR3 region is CASKPRDSPYEQYF. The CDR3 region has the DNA TGCGCCAGCAAGCCCCGGGACAGCCCCTACGAGCAGTACTTC. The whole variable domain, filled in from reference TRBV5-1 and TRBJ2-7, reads KAGVTQTPRYLIKTRGQQVTLSCSPISGHRSVSWYQQTPGQGLQFLFEYFSETQRNKGNFPGRFSGRQFSNSRSEMNVSTLELGDSALYLCASKPRDSPYEQYFGPGTRLTVT.

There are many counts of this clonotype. CDR3 sequence reads: CSASGDRDGFQAFF. The CDR3 DNA reads as TGCAGTGCTAGCGGCGATCGGGACGGCTTTCAAGCTTTCTTT. This rearrangement joins TRBV20-1 to TRBJ1-1; a possible D gene is TRBD1 (5 bases). V shed 3 bases and J shed 9 bases, with 20 bases lying between them. The CDR3 is 14 residues long. Per germline, CDR1 DFQATT and CDR2 SNEGSKA (reference sequence).

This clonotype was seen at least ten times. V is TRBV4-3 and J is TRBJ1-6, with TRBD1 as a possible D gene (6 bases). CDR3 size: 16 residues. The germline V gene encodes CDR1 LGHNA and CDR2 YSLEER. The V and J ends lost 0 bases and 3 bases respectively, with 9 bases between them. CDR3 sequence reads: CASSQETGDYNSPLHF. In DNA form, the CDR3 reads TGCGCCAGCAGCCAAGAGACAGGCGACTATAATTCACCCCTCCACTTT.

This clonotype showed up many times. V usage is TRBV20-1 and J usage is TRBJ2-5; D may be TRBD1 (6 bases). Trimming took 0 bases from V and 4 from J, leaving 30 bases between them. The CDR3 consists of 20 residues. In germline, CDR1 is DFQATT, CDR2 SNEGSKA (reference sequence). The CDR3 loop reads CSARDPRQGLNPTMIETQYF. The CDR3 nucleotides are TGCAGTGCTAGAGATCCTCGGCAGGGGCTGAATCCAACGATGATAGAGACCCAGTACTTC.

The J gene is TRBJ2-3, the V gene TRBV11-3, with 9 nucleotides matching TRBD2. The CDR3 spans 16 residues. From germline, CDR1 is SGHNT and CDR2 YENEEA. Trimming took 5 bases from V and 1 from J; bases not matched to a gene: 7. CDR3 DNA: TGTGCCAGCAGCCCCCGGGGCGGGAGGGGCACAGATACGCAGTATTTT. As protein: CASSPRGGRGTDTQYF.

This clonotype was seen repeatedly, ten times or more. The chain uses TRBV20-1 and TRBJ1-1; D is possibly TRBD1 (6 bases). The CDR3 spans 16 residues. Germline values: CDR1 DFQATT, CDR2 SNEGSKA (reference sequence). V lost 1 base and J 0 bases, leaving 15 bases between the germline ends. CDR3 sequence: CSARGGLRAMNTEAFF. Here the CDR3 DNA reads TGCAGTGCTAGAGGGGGGCTTCGGGCGATGAACACTGAAGCTTTCTTT.

As DNA, the CDR3 is TGTGCCAGCAGCCAAGATTGGACACAAAATCAGCCCCAGCATTTT. Its translation: CASSQDWTQNQPQHF. The J gene is TRBJ1-5, the V gene TRBV3-1, with D possibly matching TRBD1 (5 bases). This CDR3 is 15 amino acids long. Trimming cost V 0 bases and J 4 bases, with 10 bases left between them. Germline CDR1 LGHDT, CDR2 YNNKEL (reference sequence).

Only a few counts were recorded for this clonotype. CDR3 residues: CSVDGEVGQETQYF. CDR3 DNA sequence: TGCAGCGTTGACGGGGAGGTTGGACAAGAGACCCAGTACTTC. The chain is built from TRBV29-1 and TRBJ2-5; perhaps TRBD2 as D (6 bases). The CDR3 consists of 14 residues. V was cut by 3 bases and J by 2 bases, with 13 bases left in between. Germline V gene data show CDR1 as SQVTM and CDR2 as ANQGSEA.

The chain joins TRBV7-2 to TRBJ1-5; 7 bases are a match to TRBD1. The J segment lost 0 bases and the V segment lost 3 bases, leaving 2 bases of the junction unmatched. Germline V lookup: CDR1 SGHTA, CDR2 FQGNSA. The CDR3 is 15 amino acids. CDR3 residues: CASSFTGDSNQPQHF. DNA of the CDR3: TGTGCCAGCAGCTTCACAGGGGATAGCAATCAGCCCCAGCATTTT.

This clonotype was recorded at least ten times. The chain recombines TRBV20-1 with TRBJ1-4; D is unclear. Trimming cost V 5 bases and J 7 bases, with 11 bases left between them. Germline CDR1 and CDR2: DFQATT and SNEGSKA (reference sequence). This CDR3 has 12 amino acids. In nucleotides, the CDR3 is TGCAGTGCTCGGCCTAACAGTGAAAAACTGTTTTTT. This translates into CSARPNSEKLFF.

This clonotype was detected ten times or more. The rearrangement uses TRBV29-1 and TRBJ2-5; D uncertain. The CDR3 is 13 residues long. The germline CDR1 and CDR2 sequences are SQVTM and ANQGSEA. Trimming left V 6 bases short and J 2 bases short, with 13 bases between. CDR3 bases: TGCAGCGTCGCCGTCAACCGGCAAGAGACCCAGTACTTC. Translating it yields CSVAVNRQETQYF.

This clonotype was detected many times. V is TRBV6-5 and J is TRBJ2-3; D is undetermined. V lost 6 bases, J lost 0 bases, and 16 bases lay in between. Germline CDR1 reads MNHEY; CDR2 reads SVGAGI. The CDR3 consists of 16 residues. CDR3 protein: CASRPLQVSSTDTQYF. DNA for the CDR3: TGTGCCAGCAGACCGCTTCAGGTATCTAGCACAGATACGCAGTATTTT.

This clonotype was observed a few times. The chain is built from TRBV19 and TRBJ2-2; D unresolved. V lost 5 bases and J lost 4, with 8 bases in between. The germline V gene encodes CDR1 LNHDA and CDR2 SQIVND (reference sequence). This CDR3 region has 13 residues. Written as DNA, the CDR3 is TGTGCCAGTAGTTGGAGATCCACCGGGGAGCTGTTTTTT. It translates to CASSWRSTGELFF.

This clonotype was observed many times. As DNA, the CDR3 is TGCGCCAGCAGTGAGGTACTAGCGGTTGGCACAGATACGCAGTATTTT. Protein product: CASSEVLAVGTDTQYF. The J gene is TRBJ2-3, the V gene TRBV10-2; 8 bases line up with TRBD2. J gave up 1 base and V 2 bases, and 5 bases lay outside the gene matches. This CDR3 comprises 16 residues. CDR1 and CDR2 from the germline V gene are WSHSY and SAAADI.

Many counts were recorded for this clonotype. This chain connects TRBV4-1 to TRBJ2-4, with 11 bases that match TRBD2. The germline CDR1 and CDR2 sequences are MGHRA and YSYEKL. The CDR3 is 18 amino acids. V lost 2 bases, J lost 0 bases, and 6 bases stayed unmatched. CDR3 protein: CASSQYLTSGTAKNIQYF. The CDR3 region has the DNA TGCGCCAGCAGCCAATATCTGACTAGCGGGACAGCCAAAAACATTCAGTACTTC.

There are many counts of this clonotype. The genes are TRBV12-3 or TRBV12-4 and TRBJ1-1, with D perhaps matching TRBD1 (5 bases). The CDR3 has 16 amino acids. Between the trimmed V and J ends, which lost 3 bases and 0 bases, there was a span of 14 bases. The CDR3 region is CASSFPPGGMNTEAFF. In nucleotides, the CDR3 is TGTGCCAGCAGTTTTCCTCCGGGGGGGATGAACACTGAAGCTTTCTTT.

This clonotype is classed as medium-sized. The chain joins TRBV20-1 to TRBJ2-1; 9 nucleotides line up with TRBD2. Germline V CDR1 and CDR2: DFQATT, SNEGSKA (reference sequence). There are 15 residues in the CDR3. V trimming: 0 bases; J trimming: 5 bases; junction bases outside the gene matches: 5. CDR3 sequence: CSARDLAGQNNEQFF. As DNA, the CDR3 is TGCAGTGCTAGAGATCTAGCGGGACAAAACAATGAGCAGTTCTTC.

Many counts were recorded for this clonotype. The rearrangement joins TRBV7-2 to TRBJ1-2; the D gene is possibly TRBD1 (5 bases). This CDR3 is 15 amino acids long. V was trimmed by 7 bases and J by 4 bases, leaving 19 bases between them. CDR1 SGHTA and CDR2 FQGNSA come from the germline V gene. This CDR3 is CASTSSGRGPYGYTF. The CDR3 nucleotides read TGTGCCAGCACCAGCTCCGGGCGGGGCCCCTATGGCTACACCTTC.

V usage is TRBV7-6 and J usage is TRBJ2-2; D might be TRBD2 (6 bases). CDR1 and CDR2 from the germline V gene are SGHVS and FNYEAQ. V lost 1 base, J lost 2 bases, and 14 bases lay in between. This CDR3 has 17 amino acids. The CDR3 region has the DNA TGTGCCAGCAGCTTAGAGTGGGGTAGCGGAAACACCGGGGAGCTGTTTTTT. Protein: CASSLEWGSGNTGELFF.

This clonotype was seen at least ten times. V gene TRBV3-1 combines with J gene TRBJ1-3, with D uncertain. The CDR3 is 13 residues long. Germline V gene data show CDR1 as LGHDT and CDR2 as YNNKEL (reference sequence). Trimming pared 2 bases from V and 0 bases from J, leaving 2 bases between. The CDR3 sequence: CASSQNSGNTIYF. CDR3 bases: TGTGCCAGCAGCCAAAACTCTGGAAACACCATATATTTT.

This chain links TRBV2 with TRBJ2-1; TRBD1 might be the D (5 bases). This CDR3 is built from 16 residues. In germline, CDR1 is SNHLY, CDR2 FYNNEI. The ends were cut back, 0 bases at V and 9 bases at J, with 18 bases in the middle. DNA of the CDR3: TGTGCCAGCAGTGAAGCGATTAACAGGCGCGTGGTTGAGCAGTTCTTC. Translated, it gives CASSEAINRRVVEQFF.

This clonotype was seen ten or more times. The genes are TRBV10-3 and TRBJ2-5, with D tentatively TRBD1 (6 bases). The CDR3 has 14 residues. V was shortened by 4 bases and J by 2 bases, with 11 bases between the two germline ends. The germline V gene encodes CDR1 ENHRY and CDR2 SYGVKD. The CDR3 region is CAISGPGTQETQYF. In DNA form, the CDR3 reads TGTGCCATCAGTGGCCCCGGGACACAAGAGACCCAGTACTTC.

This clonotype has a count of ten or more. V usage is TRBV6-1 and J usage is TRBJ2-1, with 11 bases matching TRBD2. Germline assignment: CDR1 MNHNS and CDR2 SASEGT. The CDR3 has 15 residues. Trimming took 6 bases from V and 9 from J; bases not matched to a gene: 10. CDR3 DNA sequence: TGTGCCAGCAGGACTACTAGCGGGAGCGGGGGTGAGCAGTTCTTC. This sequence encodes CASRTTSGSGGEQFF.

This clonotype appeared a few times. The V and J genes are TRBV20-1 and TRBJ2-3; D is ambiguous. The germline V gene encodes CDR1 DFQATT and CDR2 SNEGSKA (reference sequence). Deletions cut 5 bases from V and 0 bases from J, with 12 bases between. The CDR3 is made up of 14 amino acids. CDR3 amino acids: CSAVPVSSTDTQYF. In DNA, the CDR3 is TGCAGTGCTGTGCCCGTCTCAAGCACAGATACGCAGTATTTT.

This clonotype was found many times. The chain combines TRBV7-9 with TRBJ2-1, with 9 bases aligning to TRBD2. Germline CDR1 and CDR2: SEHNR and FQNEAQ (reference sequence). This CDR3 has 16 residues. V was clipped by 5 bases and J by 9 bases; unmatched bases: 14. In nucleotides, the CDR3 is TGTGCCAGCAGCCCGAGGGTAGCGGGAGTGCTGGGTGAGCAGTTCTTC. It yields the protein CASSPRVAGVLGEQFF.